This TCR beta chain stems from a study of T cells in Graves' hyperthyroidism and ophthalmopathy. Researchers amplified the TCR beta CDR3 regions from RNA transcripts. A set of HTBI primers served as the primers for a first-round RT-PCR of the TCR CDR3. TCRdb used MiXCR to reprocess the multiplex PCR reads, holding one entry per CDR3 protein. The sample lists fewer than 500,000 distinct CDR3 sequences, roughly 14% occurring once. Findings and limits, study-wide: Blood also contained most expanded thyroid clonotypes above 0.001. The model's output predicted ophthalmopathy at a median of about 5.9 months prior to onset.

This clonotype was recorded many times. The antigen remains unidentified. Patients aged 18 to 65 with hyperthyroidism were newly diagnosed, with duration under 2 months. The germline V gene encodes CDR1 SEHNR and CDR2 FQNEAQ (reference sequence). V was shortened by 1 base and J by 6 bases, with 10 bases between the two germline ends. This CDR3 comprises 13 residues. Input material: blood. The chain joins TRBV7-9 to TRBJ2-7, with D maybe TRBD2 (6 bases). The clonotype comes from a man aged 25 to 40 with Graves' hyperthyroidism that later progressed to Graves' ophthalmopathy. The CDR3 bases are TGTGCCAGCAGCTTAGTGGGAGGACCCGAGCAGTACTTC. This sequence encodes CASSLVGGPEQYF.